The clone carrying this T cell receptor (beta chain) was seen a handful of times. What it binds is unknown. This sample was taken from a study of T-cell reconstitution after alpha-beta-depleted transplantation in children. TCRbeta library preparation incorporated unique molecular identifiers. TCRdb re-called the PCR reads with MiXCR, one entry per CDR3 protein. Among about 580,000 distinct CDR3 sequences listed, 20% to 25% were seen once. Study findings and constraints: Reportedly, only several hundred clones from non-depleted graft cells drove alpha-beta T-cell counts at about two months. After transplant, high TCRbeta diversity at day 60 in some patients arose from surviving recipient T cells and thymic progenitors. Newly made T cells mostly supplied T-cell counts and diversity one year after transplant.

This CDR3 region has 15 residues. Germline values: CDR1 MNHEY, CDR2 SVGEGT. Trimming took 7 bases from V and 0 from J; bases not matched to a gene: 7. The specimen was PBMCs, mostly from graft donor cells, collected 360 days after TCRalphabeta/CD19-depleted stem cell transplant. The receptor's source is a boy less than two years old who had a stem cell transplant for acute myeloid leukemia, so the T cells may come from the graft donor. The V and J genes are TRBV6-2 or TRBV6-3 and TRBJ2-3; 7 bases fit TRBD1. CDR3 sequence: CASTLEGASTDTQYF. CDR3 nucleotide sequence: TGTGCCAGCACCCTCGAGGGGGCTAGCACAGATACGCAGTATTTT.